These 29 T cell receptor beta chains came from one sample sequenced in a study of blood T cells in healthy people across ages. A second PCR of roughly 7 to 11 cycles used a sample-barcoded 5' primer and a J-beta primer mix. MiXCR, run by TCRdb on the 5' RACE reads, gives a single entry per CDR3 protein. Here the sample spans roughly 410,000 distinct CDR3 sequences, approximately 52% being singletons. The specimen was blood. The source is a man in his 60s in good health.

The chain couples TRBV7-2 to TRBJ1-6, with a tentative D call TRBD1 (5 bases). The CDR3 totals 14 residues. V lost 5 bases and J 6 bases, leaving 11 bases between the germline ends. Germline V gives CDR1 SGHTA, CDR2 FQGNSA. The CDR3 loop reads CASSARDGNSPLHF. The CDR3 DNA is TGTGCCAGCAGCGCCCGGGACGGTAATTCACCCCTCCACTTT.

The chain carries TRBV6-5 and TRBJ2-1; either TRBD1 or TRBD2 may supply D (5 bases each). Judging by the DNA end, TRBJ2-7 fits better; the J call may be wrong. The CDR3 consists of 14 residues. The germline V gene encodes CDR1 MNHEY and CDR2 SVGAGI. The CDR3 DNA follows: TGTGCCAGCAGTTCCGGGACCAAAACCTACGAGCAGTACTTC. Residues: CASSSGTKTYEQYF.

This clonotype has more than one count but fewer than ten. The rearrangement joins TRBV3-1 to TRBJ2-5; D is undetermined. Gene TRBJ2-7 matches the end of the DNA better, so the J call may be wrong. The CDR3 spans 13 residues. From germline, CDR1 is LGHDT and CDR2 YNNKEL (reference sequence). DNA for the CDR3: TGTGCCAGCAGCCAAACACCTTCGGGCGAGCAGTACTTC. Translation gives CASSQTPSGEQYF.

This chain joins TRBV28 and TRBJ2-1; 7 bases align to TRBD2. With V trimmed by 6 bases and J by 3 bases, 11 bases remained unmatched. Germline V gene data show CDR1 as MDHEN and CDR2 as SYDVKM. This CDR3 has 16 amino acids. The CDR3 sequence: CASRLGGRQNYNEQFF. The CDR3 region has the DNA TGTGCCAGCAGATTGGGGGGGAGACAGAACTACAATGAGCAGTTCTTC. Using reference TRBV28 and TRBJ2-1 for the parts outside the CDR3, the full variable domain is DVKVTQSSRYLVKRTGEKVFLECVQDMDHENMFWYRQDPGLGLRLIYFSYDVKMKEKGDIPEGYSVSREKKERFSLILESASTNQTSMYLCASRLGGRQNYNEQFFGPGTRLTVL.

This chain connects TRBV11-2 to TRBJ1-2; possible D gene TRBD1, 5 bases. The germline V gene encodes CDR1 SGHAT and CDR2 FQNNGV. The CDR3 loop spans 10 amino acids. CDR3 sequence: CRGTEFSYTF. CDR3 bases: TGTCGGGGCACGGAGTTCAGCTACACCTTC.

This clonotype was counted many times. J is TRBJ2-7 and V is TRBV29-1; TRBD2 aligns across 8 bases. The ends lost 4 bases at V and 3 bases at J; junction bases unmatched: 8. Germline CDR1 reads SQVTM; CDR2 reads ANQGSEA. This CDR3 has 14 residues. This chain's CDR3 is CSVARSGGYYEQYF. CDR3 nucleotide sequence: TGCAGCGTTGCCCGGTCGGGAGGGTACTACGAGCAGTACTTC.

The chain employs TRBV3-1 and TRBJ1-2, with 7 positions matching TRBD1. CDR1 and CDR2 from the germline V gene are LGHDT and YNNKEL (reference sequence). J was trimmed by 5 bases and V by 1 base; bases with no gene match: 7. This CDR3 is built from 15 residues. The CDR3 DNA reads as TGTGCCAGCAGCCAAGTCGTTGGGACAGCTTATGGCTACACCTTC. As protein: CASSQVVGTAYGYTF. The complete variable domain, with remaining parts taken from reference TRBV3-1 and TRBJ1-2, reads DTAVSQTPKYLVTQMGNDKSIKCEQNLGHDTMYWYKQDSKKFLKIMFSYNNKELIINETVPNRFSPKSPDKAHLNLHINSLELGDSAVYFCASSQVVGTAYGYTFGSGTRLTVV.

V and J are TRBV29-1 and TRBJ2-2; D may correspond to TRBD1 or TRBD2 (5 bases each). The CDR3 is made up of 14 amino acids. Germline V CDR1 and CDR2: SQVTM, ANQGSEA. V shed 5 bases and J shed 4 bases, with 14 bases lying between them. As DNA, the CDR3 is TGCAGCGTTACAACGGGGCTGCGCACCGGGGAGCTGTTTTTT. Translated, it gives CSVTTGLRTGELFF.

This clonotype has just a few counts. The CDR3 is CASSDGGSYNEQFF. The CDR3 nucleotides are TGTGCCAGCAGTGATGGGGGCTCCTACAATGAGCAGTTCTTC. This chain links TRBV6-5 with TRBJ2-1; the D gene could be TRBD1 or TRBD2 (5 bases each). The CDR3 has 14 residues. In germline, CDR1 is MNHEY, CDR2 SVGAGI. The germline V and J ends were trimmed by 5 bases and 0 bases, with 8 bases remaining between them.

V usage is TRBV7-8 and J usage is TRBJ1-1; possible D gene TRBD1, 6 bases. The CDR3 contains 15 residues. From germline, CDR1 is SGHVS and CDR2 FQNEAQ. Trimming removed 2 bases from V and 2 bases from J, with 12 bases in between. In DNA form, the CDR3 reads TGTGCCAGCAGCTTAAGTGGGGGGGCCAACACTGAAGCTTTCTTT. Its translation: CASSLSGGANTEAFF.

The chain joins TRBV10-3 to TRBJ2-5, with D possibly matching TRBD1 (8 bases). CDR1 is ENHRY, CDR2 SYGVKD, per germline. The CDR3 runs 14 residues. Trimming shortened V by 6 bases and J by 4 bases, and 15 bases separated the two germline ends. The CDR3 nucleotides are TGTGCCATCAGGGCGGACAGGGAGGGAGAGACCCAGTACTTC. It encodes CAIRADREGETQYF.

The chain has TRBV9 and TRBJ2-5, with 11 bases fitting TRBD2. The CDR3 consists of 19 residues. Germline CDR1 and CDR2: SGDLS and YYNGEE. Trimming cost V 0 bases and J 5 bases; bases outside gene matches: 15. CDR3 DNA: TGTGCCAGCAGCGTAGAAGATAGCGGGAGGGCCCTCGGTGGGGAGACCCAGTACTTC. Its translation: CASSVEDSGRALGGETQYF.

J is TRBJ2-7 and V is TRBV25-1; D remains unclear. CDR1 is MGHDK and CDR2 is SYGVNS in the germline V gene. V dropped 6 bases and J dropped 7 bases, with 16 bases sitting between them. This CDR3 contains 13 residues. The CDR3 region is CASSRAGSGEQYF. CDR3 nucleotide sequence: TGTGCCAGCAGCCGTGCTGGGTCTGGGGAGCAGTACTTC.

The V call is TRBV11-2, the J call TRBJ2-3, with D possibly TRBD1 on 6 matching bases. Trimming left V 1 base short and J 0 bases short, with 11 bases between. This CDR3 has 16 amino acids. From germline, CDR1 is SGHAT and CDR2 FQNNGV. Here the CDR3 reads CASSLAAGTSTDTQYF. The DNA of the CDR3 is TGTGCCAGCAGCTTAGCCGCCGGGACAAGCACAGATACGCAGTATTTT.

This clonotype was found a few times. V usage is TRBV28 and J usage is TRBJ2-4; the D gene is possibly TRBD1 (5 bases). V was shortened by 3 bases and J by 13 bases, with 22 bases between the two germline ends. The CDR3 covers 15 residues. Germline loops: CDR1 MDHEN, CDR2 SYDVKM. The CDR3 coding sequence is TGTGCCAGCAGTTTGGAGTCTGCTGGGGCTCGAGAGCAGTACTTC. Its protein is CASSLESAGAREQYF.

The genes are TRBV20-1 and TRBJ2-2; maybe TRBD1 (6 bases). The germline CDR1 and CDR2 sequences are DFQATT and SNEGSKA (reference sequence). Trimming took 3 bases from V and 3 from J, leaving 8 bases between them. The CDR3 covers 13 residues. The CDR3 DNA reads TGCAGTGCTAGCGGACAGTACACCGGGGAGCTGTTTTTT. Protein: CSASGQYTGELFF.

The chain employs TRBV20-1 and TRBJ2-7; the D call may be TRBD1 or TRBD2 (5 bases each). Germline-derived CDR1 and CDR2 are DFQATT and SNEGSKA (reference sequence). The CDR3 consists of 15 residues. Deletions cut 0 bases from V and 2 bases from J, with 14 bases between. The CDR3 is CSARDLELGAYEQYF. The CDR3 bases are TGCAGTGCTAGAGATCTGGAACTAGGGGCCTACGAGCAGTACTTC.

The chain links TRBV29-1 to TRBJ2-7, with TRBD1 matching over 7 bases. This CDR3 contains 12 residues. Germline CDR1 SQVTM, CDR2 ANQGSEA. Unmatched junction bases numbered 5, after V lost 4 bases and J lost 5 bases. CDR3 protein: CSVARQGNEQYF. The CDR3 coding sequence is TGCAGCGTTGCACGACAGGGCAACGAGCAGTACTTC.

The sample holds a few counts of this clonotype. The V and J genes are TRBV2 and TRBJ2-1; D is unclear. This CDR3 contains 15 residues. Trimming took off 8 bases at V and 0 bases at J, with 14 bases between the two ends. Per germline, CDR1 SNHLY and CDR2 FYNNEI. CDR3: CASRSGPLSYNEQFF. Here the CDR3 DNA reads TGTGCCAGCCGCTCCGGGCCCCTCTCCTACAATGAGCAGTTCTTC. The variable domain in full, completed from reference TRBV2 and TRBJ2-1, reads EPEVTQTPSHQVTQMGQEVILRCVPISNHLYFYWYRQILGQKVEFLVSFYNNEISEKSEIFDDQFSVERPDGSNFTLKIRSTKLEDSAMYFCASRSGPLSYNEQFFGPGTRLTVL.

This clonotype came up many times. This CDR3 is CSAREGTGELFF. The DNA of the CDR3 is TGCAGTGCTAGGGAGGGAACCGGGGAGCTGTTTTTT. The chain combines TRBV20-1 with TRBJ2-2; tentatively, D is TRBD2 (6 bases). V was pared by 3 bases and J by 5 bases, with 7 bases between. There are 12 residues in the CDR3. The V gene's germline CDR1 is DFQATT and CDR2 SNEGSKA (reference sequence).

The chain is built from TRBV6-6 and TRBJ2-1; no firm D call. With 6 bases removed from V and 9 bases from J, the gap between germline ends came to 9 bases. The CDR3 length is 11 residues. In germline, CDR1 is MNHNY, CDR2 SVGAGI (reference sequence). The CDR3 region has the DNA TGTGCCAGCAGCCTTGACGCTGAGCAGTTCTTC. Protein product: CASSLDAEQFF.

V usage is TRBV6-1 and J usage is TRBJ2-4; D might be TRBD1 (5 bases). Gene TRBJ2-7 matches the end of the DNA better, so the J call may be wrong. There are 14 residues in the CDR3. CDR1 and CDR2 (germline): MNHNS, SASEGT. The CDR3 region is CASSRGRVANEQYF. Here the CDR3 DNA reads TGTGCCAGCAGTCGAGGCAGGGTGGCAAACGAGCAGTACTTC.

The chain recombines TRBV24-1 with TRBJ2-3, with D perhaps matching TRBD1 (6 bases). Trimming cost V 2 bases and J 3 bases, with 11 bases left between them. This CDR3 contains 15 residues. Per the germline V gene, CDR1 is KGHDR and CDR2 is SFDVKD. Here the CDR3 DNA reads TGTGCCACCAGTGATTCAGGGGCTAGGACAGATACGCAGTATTTT. Amino acids: CATSDSGARTDTQYF.

The gene calls are TRBV29-1 and TRBJ2-4; D might be TRBD2 (5 bases). The CDR3 covers 14 residues. The germline V and J ends were trimmed by 5 bases and 0 bases, with 11 bases remaining between them. Per germline, CDR1 SQVTM and CDR2 ANQGSEA. The chain's CDR3 is CSVIGSLAKNIQYF. The CDR3, as DNA: TGCAGCGTTATTGGGAGTTTAGCCAAAAACATTCAGTACTTC.

The chain carries TRBV5-1 and TRBJ2-4, with a tentative D call TRBD2 (5 bases). CDR3 size: 15 residues. Deletions cut 4 bases from V and 13 bases from J, with 24 bases between. In germline, CDR1 is SGHRS, CDR2 YFSETQ. DNA of the CDR3: TGCGCCAGCAGCCCGGGTCTAAACACCGAGGGTGAGCAGTACTTC. It encodes CASSPGLNTEGEQYF.

Notes on this clonotype: The junction does not match germline at one end; this may be a read error. This rearrangement joins TRBV30 to TRBJ1-6; no reliable D call. CDR3 length: 14 residues. The germline gives CDR1 GTSNPN, CDR2 SVGIG (reference sequence). The CDR3 coding sequence is TGTGCCTCTCGGCGGAGCTCCTATAATCCACCCCTCCACTTT. This encodes CASRRSSYNPPLHF. Using reference TRBV30 and TRBJ1-6 for the parts outside the CDR3, the full variable domain is SQTIHQWPATLVQPVGSPLSLECTVEGTSNPNLYWYRQAAGRGLQLLFYSVGIGQISSEVPQNLSASRPQDRQFILSSKKLLLSDSGFYLCASRRSSYNPPLHFGNGTRLTVT.

V and J are TRBV20-1 and TRBJ2-1; D not resolved. This CDR3 spans 11 amino acids. V gave up 6 bases and J gave up 10 bases, with 13 bases separating them. The germline CDR1 and CDR2 sequences are DFQATT and SNEGSKA (reference sequence). The CDR3 sequence is CSAVSSWEQFF. CDR3 sequence (DNA): TGCAGTGCGGTTAGCAGTTGGGAGCAGTTCTTC.

The table lists this clonotype with a few counts. CDR3 region: CSVRLQGASEEQYF. The CDR3 DNA reads as TGCAGCGTTCGCTTACAGGGGGCTTCGGAAGAGCAGTACTTC. The rearrangement joins TRBV29-1 to TRBJ2-7; 9 bases line up with TRBD1. The CDR3 runs to 14 residues. Trimming cost V 5 bases and J 7 bases; bases outside gene matches: 12. Germline V gene lookup returns CDR1 SQVTM and CDR2 ANQGSEA.

V gene TRBV6-2 or TRBV6-3 combines with J gene TRBJ2-1, with D perhaps TRBD2 (6 bases). Germline V lookup: CDR1 MNHEY, CDR2 SVGEGT. Trimming removed 6 bases at V and 4 bases at J, with 10 bases between. The CDR3 consists of 13 residues. The CDR3, as DNA: TGTGCCAGCAGCAGACTAGATTACAATGAGCAGTTCTTC. It specifies CASSRLDYNEQFF.